One and the same sample provided the 20 T cell receptor beta chains below, sequenced in a study of blood T cells in healthy people across ages. Combining a sample-barcoded 5' primer with a J-beta primer mix, a second PCR ran for roughly 7 to 11 cycles. TCRdb re-analysed the 5' RACE reads in MiXCR, keeping a single row per CDR3 protein. The sample shows 780,000 or so distinct CDR3 sequences, 20% to 25% of them seen only once. These data are also associated with another study on T cells of mothers and their children.

Sequencing was performed on blood. The receptors were gathered from a boy aged 5-17 years in good health.

The table lists this clonotype with a few counts. The chain recombines TRBV28 with TRBJ2-2; tentative D call: TRBD2 (6 bases). V shed 3 bases and J shed 6 bases, with 14 bases lying between them. CDR1 and CDR2 from the germline V gene are MDHEN and SYDVKM. This CDR3 has 15 amino acids. This chain's CDR3 is CASSFGGSQAGELFF. In nucleotides, the CDR3 is TGTGCCAGCAGTTTCGGAGGGTCCCAGGCCGGGGAGCTGTTTTTT.

The table lists this clonotype with a few counts. This chain joins TRBV28 and TRBJ2-5; D not resolved. The J call is uncertain, as TRBJ2-7 better fits the DNA end. The CDR3 loop spans 14 amino acids. Germline lookup yields CDR1 MDHEN and CDR2 SYDVKM. CDR3 residues: CASSSNGRSYEQYF. In DNA, the CDR3 is TGTGCCAGCAGTTCCAATGGGCGGTCCTACGAGCAGTACTTC.

The rearrangement links TRBV12-3 or TRBV12-4 to TRBJ1-5; D not certain. Trimming took off 1 base at V and 11 bases at J, with 12 bases between the two ends. The CDR3 spans 13 residues. DNA of the CDR3: TGTGCCAGCAGTTTAGGGGCACTAACGGCCCAGCATTTT. The encoded protein is CASSLGALTAQHF.

CDR3 loop: CASSYSTAGNEQFF. CDR3 bases: TGTGCCAGCAGTTACTCGACGGCGGGGAATGAGCAGTTCTTC. The rearrangement links TRBV6-2 or TRBV6-3 to TRBJ2-1, with D perhaps matching TRBD2 (6 bases). V was trimmed by 0 bases and J by 7 bases, leaving 10 bases between them. Germline V gene lookup returns CDR1 MNHEY and CDR2 SVGEGT. CDR3 size: 14 residues.

V gene TRBV28 combines with J gene TRBJ2-1, with 8 positions matching TRBD2. CDR3 length equals 16 residues. Germline V gives CDR1 MDHEN, CDR2 SYDVKM. Losses at the gene ends were 6 bases for V and 10 bases for J; bases not matched to a gene: 17. CDR3 sequence: CASSPTFIGGAKEQFF. The CDR3 DNA follows: TGTGCCAGCAGCCCCACCTTTATCGGGGGGGCCAAAGAGCAGTTCTTC.

V is TRBV9 and J is TRBJ2-3; D is perhaps TRBD2 (6 bases). Trimming stripped 3 bases from V and 10 bases from J, with 12 bases between. Germline V gives CDR1 SGDLS, CDR2 YYNGEE. This CDR3 has 12 amino acids. CDR3 region: CASSARLGAQYF. The CDR3, as DNA: TGTGCCAGCAGCGCCCGACTAGGAGCGCAGTATTTT. The full variable domain, in which reference TRBV9 and TRBJ2-3 provide the parts outside the CDR3, is DSGVTQTPKHLITATGQRVTLRCSPRSGDLSVYWYQQSLDQGLQFLIQYYNGEERAKGNILERFSAQQFPDLHSELNLSSLELGDSALYFCASSARLGAQYFGPGTRLTVL.

This clonotype was detected a few times. The chain is built from TRBV2 and TRBJ2-1; possibly TRBD1 for D (5 bases). Germline V gene sequence: CDR1 SNHLY, CDR2 FYNNEI. Trimming removed 6 bases from V and 8 bases from J, with 11 bases in between. CDR3 size: 12 residues. The CDR3 loop reads CASRNQGYEQFF. CDR3 nucleotide sequence: TGTGCCAGCAGAAACCAGGGTTATGAGCAGTTCTTC. The full variable domain, rest sourced from reference TRBV2 and TRBJ2-1, is EPEVTQTPSHQVTQMGQEVILRCVPISNHLYFYWYRQILGQKVEFLVSFYNNEISEKSEIFDDQFSVERPDGSNFTLKIRSTKLEDSAMYFCASRNQGYEQFFGPGTRLTVL.

The chain recombines TRBV7-2 with TRBJ2-7; D gene ambiguous. Trimming removed 1 base from V and 3 bases from J, with 10 bases in between. Per the germline V gene, CDR1 is SGHTA and CDR2 is FQGNSA. The CDR3 loop spans 14 amino acids. The CDR3 is CASSLGISYYEQYF. DNA for the CDR3: TGTGCCAGCAGCTTAGGGATTTCTTACTACGAGCAGTACTTC. Full variable domain (remainder filled in from reference TRBV7-2 and TRBJ2-7): GAGVSQSPSNKVTEKGKDVELRCDPISGHTALYWYRQSLGQGLEFLIYFQGNSAPDKSGLPSDRFSAERTGGSVSTLTIQRTQQEDSAVYLCASSLGISYYEQYFGPGTRLTVT.

V and J are TRBV5-1 and TRBJ2-5, with 8 bases aligning to TRBD1. CDR1 is SGHRS and CDR2 is YFSETQ in the germline V gene. Trimming took 4 bases from V and 5 from J; bases not matched to a gene: 7. The CDR3 extends over 14 amino acids. The CDR3, as DNA: TGCGCCAGCAGCATGGGACAGGATGGTGAGACCCAGTACTTC. Residues: CASSMGQDGETQYF.

The chain carries TRBV6-6 and TRBJ1-4, with 9 bases that match TRBD1. Germline V lookup: CDR1 MNHNY, CDR2 SVGAGI (reference sequence). Trimming removed 8 bases from V and 7 bases from J; junction bases left unmatched: 11. This CDR3 spans 15 amino acids. Here the CDR3 DNA reads TGTGCCAGCGGGACAGGGAGGGGGCGTGGTGAAAAACTGTTTTTT. Its protein product is CASGTGRGRGEKLFF.

The chain has TRBV7-6 and TRBJ2-3; D ambiguous. Germline values: CDR1 SGHVS, CDR2 FNYEAQ. Trimming took off 1 base at V and 0 bases at J, with 14 bases between the two ends. There are 17 residues in the CDR3. This CDR3 reads CASSLVGSHLSTDTQYF. The CDR3 nucleotides read TGTGCCAGCAGCTTAGTCGGGTCCCACCTTAGCACAGATACGCAGTATTTT.

The chain combines TRBV29-1 with TRBJ1-2; D is undetermined. CDR1 SQVTM and CDR2 ANQGSEA come from the germline V gene. CDR3 length: 11 amino acids. Trimming cost V 4 bases and J 4 bases, with 7 bases left between them. The CDR3 nucleotides read TGCAGCGTTGTTGACGGCTATGGCTACACCTTC. This sequence encodes CSVVDGYGYTF. Combining the CDR3 with reference TRBV29-1 and TRBJ1-2 gives the whole variable domain SAVISQKPSRDICQRGTSLTIQCQVDSQVTMMFWYRQQPGQSLTLIATANQGSEATYESGFVIDKFPISRPNLTFSTLTVSNMSPEDSSIYLCSVVDGYGYTFGSGTRLTVV.

In this sample, this clonotype turned up a few times. The chain carries TRBV15 and TRBJ2-5; no reliable D call. The J call may be faulty, since TRBJ2-1 better matches the DNA end. Germline V gene lookup returns CDR1 LNHNV and CDR2 YYDKDF (reference sequence). The CDR3 is made up of 13 amino acids. CDR3: CATSFPTYNEQFF. The CDR3 DNA is TGTGCCACCAGCTTTCCTACCTACAATGAGCAGTTCTTC.

J is TRBJ2-7 and V is TRBV28, with D maybe TRBD2 (5 bases). V was cut by 5 bases and J by 3 bases, with 17 bases left in between. The length of the CDR3 is 15 residues. Germline-derived CDR1 and CDR2 are MDHEN and SYDVKM. The CDR3 region has the DNA TGTGCCAGCAGTCCCGGACCAGCGGACCTCTACGAGCAGTACTTC. The encoded protein is CASSPGPADLYEQYF.

This clonotype was found a few times. The rearrangement links TRBV15 to TRBJ2-5; perhaps D is TRBD1 or TRBD2 (5 bases each). The DNA end lines up better with TRBJ2-1; the J call may be wrong. The CDR3 spans 14 residues. The germline gives CDR1 LNHNV, CDR2 YYDKDF (reference sequence). CDR3 sequence reads: CATRADGTSDEQFF. As DNA, the CDR3 is TGTGCCACCAGGGCTGACGGGACCTCTGATGAGCAGTTCTTC.

The chain joins TRBV20-1 to TRBJ2-7, with D possibly matching TRBD2 (6 bases). This CDR3 has 17 residues. Germline V gene data show CDR1 as DFQATT and CDR2 as SNEGSKA (reference sequence). V was pared by 2 bases and J by 3 bases, with 23 bases between. The CDR3 spells CSARKSVYGRENYEQYF. The CDR3 DNA sequence: TGCAGTGCTAGAAAGTCGGTTTACGGGAGAGAGAACTACGAGCAGTACTTC.

This chain connects TRBV4-1 to TRBJ2-1; 7 bases are a match to TRBD1. With 3 bases clipped from V and 4 bases from J, the junction kept 9 bases outside the gene matches. Per the germline V gene, CDR1 is MGHRA and CDR2 is YSYEKL. CDR3 length equals 16 residues. This CDR3 reads CASSHNRGPLYNEQFF. CDR3 DNA: TGCGCCAGCAGCCACAACAGGGGTCCCTTATACAATGAGCAGTTCTTC.

The rearrangement uses TRBV7-2 and TRBJ1-4, with D maybe TRBD1 (5 bases). The V gene lost 3 bases and the J gene lost 3 bases, with 20 bases spanning the gap. The CDR3 has 18 amino acids. The germline V gene has CDR1 SGHTA and CDR2 FQGNSA. The CDR3: CASSLRAGTRRANEKLFF. CDR3 bases: TGTGCCAGCAGCTTGAGGGCAGGGACCCGGCGGGCTAATGAAAAACTGTTTTTT.

This clonotype has just a few counts. The genes are TRBV20-1 and TRBJ2-5; D is possibly TRBD2 (5 bases). Germline assignment: CDR1 DFQATT and CDR2 SNEGSKA (reference sequence). Between the trimmed V and J ends, which lost 8 bases and 2 bases, there was a span of 18 bases. CDR3 length: 14 amino acids. Here the CDR3 DNA reads TGCAGTACAAACCCCCCTACGGGGCAAGAGACCCAGTACTTC. This sequence encodes CSTNPPTGQETQYF.

This clonotype has more than one count but fewer than ten. This chain uses TRBV28 with TRBJ2-7; D is possibly TRBD1 (5 bases). The CDR3 sequence is 15 residues long. From germline, CDR1 is MDHEN and CDR2 SYDVKM. The V gene lost 6 bases and the J gene lost 2 bases, with 17 bases spanning the gap. In nucleotides, the CDR3 is TGTGCCAGCAGCCCCCCTCAGGGAATTCCCTACGAGCAGTACTTC. Its translation: CASSPPQGIPYEQYF.